This TCR beta chain comes out of a study of blood T cell repertoires in COVID-19. A COVID-19 case was met by exposed participants within 2 weeks before study entry. In the original processing: Estimates of nucleated cell counts were drawn from the amplification of reference gene primers. The method was immunoSEQ multiplex PCR; TCRdb's version includes in-frame clones alone and lacks a portion of them. V, J and clone size derive from that table, while D and trimming were established from the DNA sequence. The table has about 220,000 clones, under 90% seen once. The sample consisted of PBMCs or T cells enriched from blood (not recorded which). The origin of this receptor is a woman in her fifties or sixties who had been exposed to COVID-19.

The CDR3 sequence is CASTRRRGGDQPQHF. The CDR3 DNA reads TGTGCCAGTACCAGAAGACGGGGTGGGGATCAGCCCCAGCATTTT. This chain uses TRBV19 with TRBJ1-5; D call uncertain. The germline V and J ends were trimmed by 7 bases and 5 bases, with 18 bases remaining between them. The length of the CDR3 is 15 residues. Germline V CDR1 and CDR2: LNHDA, SQIVND (reference sequence).